The 3 T cell receptor beta chains below come from one sample, sequenced in a study of spatial heterogeneity in lung cancer. Time point specified: sample taken at primary tumor resection. TCRdb re-analysed the 5' RACE reads in MiXCR, keeping a single row per CDR3 protein. In the table there are approximately 40,000 distinct CDR3 sequences, roughly 4.9% of which are singletons. This specimen consisted of PBMCs, obtained at surgery. These receptors were collected from a female donor with early-stage non-small cell lung cancer.

V gene TRBV12-3 or TRBV12-4 combines with J gene TRBJ1-1; TRBD1 might be the D (5 bases). This CDR3 is built from 13 residues. The ends were cut back, 7 bases at V and 1 base at J, with 10 bases in the middle. The CDR3 loop is CASNRNRNTEAFF. DNA of the CDR3: TGTGCCAGCAACAGGAACCGGAACACTGAAGCTTTCTTT.

This clonotype was seen repeatedly, ten times or more. This chain joins TRBV4-2 and TRBJ1-1; no clear D. Trimming stripped 4 bases from V and 6 bases from J, with 18 bases between. Germline CDR1 reads LGHNA; CDR2 reads YNFKEQ. The CDR3 runs 15 residues. This chain's CDR3 is CASSLSPVLVAEAFF. The CDR3 DNA reads as TGTGCCAGCAGCCTATCCCCTGTTCTTGTGGCTGAAGCTTTCTTT.

This clonotype has a count of ten or more. The chain joins TRBV2 to TRBJ2-7, with a possible D match to TRBD2 (5 bases). Germline values: CDR1 SNHLY, CDR2 FYNNEI. CDR3 length: 12 amino acids. V lost 5 bases and J lost 5, with 10 bases in between. The CDR3 here is CASSLEVDEQYF. CDR3 coding DNA: TGTGCCAGCAGTCTGGAGGTGGACGAGCAGTACTTC.